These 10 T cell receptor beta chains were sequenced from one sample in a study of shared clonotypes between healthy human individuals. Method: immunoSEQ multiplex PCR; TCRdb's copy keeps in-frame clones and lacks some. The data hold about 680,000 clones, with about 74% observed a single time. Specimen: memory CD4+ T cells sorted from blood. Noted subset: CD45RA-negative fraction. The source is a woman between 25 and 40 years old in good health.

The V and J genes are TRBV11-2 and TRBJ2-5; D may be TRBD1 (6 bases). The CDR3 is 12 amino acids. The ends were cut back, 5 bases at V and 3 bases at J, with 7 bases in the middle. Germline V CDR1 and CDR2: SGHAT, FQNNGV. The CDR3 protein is CASSRQEETQYF. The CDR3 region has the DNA TGTGCCAGCAGCCGACAGGAAGAGACCCAGTACTTC. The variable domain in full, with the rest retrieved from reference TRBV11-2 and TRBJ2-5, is EAGVAQSPRYKIIEKRQSVAFWCNPISGHATLYWYQQILGQGPKLLIQFQNNGVVDDSQLPKDRFSAERLKGVDSTLKIQPAKLEDSAVYLCASSRQEETQYFGPGTRLLVL.

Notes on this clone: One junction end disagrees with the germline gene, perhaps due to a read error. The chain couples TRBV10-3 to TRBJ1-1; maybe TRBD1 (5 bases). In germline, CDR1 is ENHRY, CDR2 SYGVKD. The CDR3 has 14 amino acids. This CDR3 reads CAISSKGTNAEAFF. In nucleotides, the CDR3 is TGTGCCATCAGTTCCAAGGGGACGAACGCTGAAGCTTTCTTT.

This CDR3 reads CASSFGLAAYNEQFF. The CDR3 DNA reads TGCGCCAGCAGCTTCGGACTAGCGGCATACAATGAGCAGTTCTTC. The chain joins TRBV5-1 to TRBJ2-1; 10 bases agree with TRBD2. This CDR3 is built from 15 residues. J was trimmed by 4 bases and V by 2 bases; bases with no gene match: 3. The V gene's germline CDR1 is SGHRS and CDR2 YFSETQ.

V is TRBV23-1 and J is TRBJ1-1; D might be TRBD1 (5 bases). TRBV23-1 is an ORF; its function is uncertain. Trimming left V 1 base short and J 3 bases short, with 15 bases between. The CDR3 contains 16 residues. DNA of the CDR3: TGCGCCAGCAGTCAATATGGCAGGGCTTCTTACACTGAAGCTTTCTTT. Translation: CASSQYGRASYTEAFF.

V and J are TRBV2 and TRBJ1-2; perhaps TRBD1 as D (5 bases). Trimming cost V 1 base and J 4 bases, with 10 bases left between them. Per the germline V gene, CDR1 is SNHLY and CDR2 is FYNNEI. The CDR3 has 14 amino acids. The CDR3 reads CASSEVYRTYGYTF. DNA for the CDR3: TGTGCCAGCAGTGAAGTTTACAGGACCTATGGCTACACCTTC.

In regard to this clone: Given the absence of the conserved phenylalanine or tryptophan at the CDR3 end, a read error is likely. The CDR3 here is CASSPGSAYEQYL. DNA of the CDR3: TGCGCCAGCAGTCCAGGGTCCGCCTACGAGCAGTACCTC. This chain joins TRBV10-2 and TRBJ2-7, with TRBD1 as a possible D gene (5 bases). The germline V gene encodes CDR1 WSHSY and CDR2 SAAADI. V shed 5 bases and J shed 2 bases, with 10 bases lying between them. The CDR3 consists of 13 residues.

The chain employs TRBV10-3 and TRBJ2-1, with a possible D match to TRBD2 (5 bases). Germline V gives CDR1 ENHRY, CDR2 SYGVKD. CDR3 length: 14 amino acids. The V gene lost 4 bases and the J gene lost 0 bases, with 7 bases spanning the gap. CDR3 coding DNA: TGTGCCATCAGTGGACTACCCTCCTACAATGAGCAGTTCTTC. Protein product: CAISGLPSYNEQFF.

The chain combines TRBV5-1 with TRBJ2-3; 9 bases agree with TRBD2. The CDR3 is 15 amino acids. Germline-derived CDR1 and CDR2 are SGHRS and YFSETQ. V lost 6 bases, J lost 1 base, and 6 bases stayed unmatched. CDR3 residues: CASKVAGGRTDTQYF. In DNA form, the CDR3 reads TGCGCCAGCAAAGTGGCGGGAGGGCGCACAGATACGCAGTATTTT.

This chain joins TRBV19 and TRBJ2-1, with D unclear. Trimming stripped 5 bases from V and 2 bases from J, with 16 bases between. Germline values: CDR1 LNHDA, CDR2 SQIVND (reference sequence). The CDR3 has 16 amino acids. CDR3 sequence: CASSLGIGVTYNEQFF. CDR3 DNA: TGTGCCAGTAGTTTGGGCATAGGTGTCACCTACAATGAGCAGTTCTTC.

The CDR3 here is CASSREGRRGDEQYF. CDR3 nucleotides: TGTGCCAGCAGCCGCGAGGGGCGGCGAGGTGACGAGCAGTACTTC. The chain joins TRBV7-9 to TRBJ2-7; perhaps D is TRBD1 or TRBD2 (5 bases each). Germline V gene data show CDR1 as SEHNR and CDR2 as FQNEAQ (reference sequence). Trimming shortened V by 5 bases and J by 5 bases, and 19 bases separated the two germline ends. This CDR3 has 15 residues.